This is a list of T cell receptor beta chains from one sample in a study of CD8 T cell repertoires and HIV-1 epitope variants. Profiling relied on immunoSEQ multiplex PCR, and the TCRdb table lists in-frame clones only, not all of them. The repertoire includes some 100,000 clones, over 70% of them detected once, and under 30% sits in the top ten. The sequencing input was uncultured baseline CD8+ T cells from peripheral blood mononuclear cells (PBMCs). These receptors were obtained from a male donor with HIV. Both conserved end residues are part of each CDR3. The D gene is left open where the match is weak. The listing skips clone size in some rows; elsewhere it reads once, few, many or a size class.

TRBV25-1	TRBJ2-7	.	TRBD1	CASSSGGAYEQYF	TGTGCCAGCAGTTCAGGGGGAGCCTACGAGCAGTACTTC
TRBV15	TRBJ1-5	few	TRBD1	CATNAGGEGQPQHF	TGTGCCACCAACGCAGGGGGCGAGGGTCAGCCCCAGCATTTT
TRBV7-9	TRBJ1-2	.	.	CASSLALGTNYGYTF	TGTGCCAGCAGCTTAGCGTTAGGGACCAACTATGGCTACACCTTC
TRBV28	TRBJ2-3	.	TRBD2	CASSTSGDSTDTQYF	TGTGCCAGCAGTACTAGCGGGGATAGCACAGATACGCAGTATTTT
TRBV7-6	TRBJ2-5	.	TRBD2	CASSLAGAGAVQETQYF	TGTGCCAGCAGCTTAGCTGGAGCGGGGGCCGTGCAAGAGACCCAGTACTTC
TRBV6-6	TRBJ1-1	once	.	CATSSRGIANTEAFF	TGTGCCACCTCATCCAGAGGCATAGCGAACACTGAAGCTTTCTTT
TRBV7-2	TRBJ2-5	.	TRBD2	CASSRRTSGVRVQETQYF	TGTGCCAGCAGCCGAAGGACTAGCGGGGTTAGGGTCCAAGAGACCCAGTACTTC
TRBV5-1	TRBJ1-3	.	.	CASSLGTYGNTIYF	TGCGCCAGCAGCTTAGGGACGTATGGAAACACCATATATTTT
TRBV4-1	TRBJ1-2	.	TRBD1	CASSQTGTNYGYTF	TGCGCCAGCAGCCAGACAGGGACTAACTATGGCTACACCTTC
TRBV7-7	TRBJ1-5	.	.	CASSLGRNQPQHF	TGTGCTAGCAGCTTGGGGAGAAATCAGCCCCAGCATTTT
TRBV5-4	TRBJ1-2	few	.	CASSLSRGYGYTF	TGTGCCAGCAGCCTATCAAGGGGCTATGGCTACACCTTC
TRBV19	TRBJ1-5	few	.	CASTLQGTSDQPQHF	TGTGCCAGTACTCTTCAGGGGACAAGTGATCAGCCCCAGCATTTT
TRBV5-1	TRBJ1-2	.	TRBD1	CASRPGQGANYGYTF	TGCGCCAGCAGACCGGGACAGGGGGCCAACTATGGCTACACCTTC
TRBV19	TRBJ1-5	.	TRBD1	CASRGTGEHQPQHF	TGTGCCAGCAGGGGGACAGGGGAGCATCAGCCCCAGCATTTT
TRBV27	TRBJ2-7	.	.	CASSPNPGQSEQYF	TGTGCCAGCAGTCCGAACCCGGGACAAAGCGAGCAGTACTTC
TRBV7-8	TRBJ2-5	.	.	CASSFTGTPTETQYF	TGTGCCAGCAGCTTTACCGGGACCCCCACAGAGACCCAGTACTTC
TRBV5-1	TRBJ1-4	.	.	CASSLARAEKLFF	TGCGCCAGCAGCTTGGCCAGAGCCGAAAAACTGTTTTTT
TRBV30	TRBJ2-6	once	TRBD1	CAWSVGWGQGSAGANVLTF	TGTGCCTGGAGTGTGGGGTGGGGACAGGGTTCGGCTGGGGCCAACGTCCTGACTTTC
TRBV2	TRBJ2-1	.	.	CASSATEIGTYNEQFF	TGTGCCAGCAGTGCTACCGAAATAGGGACATACAATGAGCAGTTCTTC
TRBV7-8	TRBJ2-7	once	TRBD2	CASSTSSTSGLYEQYF	TGTGCCAGCAGCACCTCCTCGACTAGCGGGTTATACGAGCAGTACTTC
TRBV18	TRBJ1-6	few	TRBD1	CASSPLGTGYRSGDSPLHF	TGTGCCAGCTCACCGCTAGGGACAGGTTACCGATCCGGGGATTCACCCCTCCACTTT
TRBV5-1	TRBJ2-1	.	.	CASSLEDYPSYNEQFF	TGCGCCAGCAGCTTGGAGGACTATCCTTCCTACAATGAGCAGTTCTTC
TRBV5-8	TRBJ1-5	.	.	CASSFAQISNQPQHF	TGTGCCAGCAGCTTTGCCCAGATTAGCAATCAGCCCCAGCATTTT
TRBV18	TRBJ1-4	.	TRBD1	CASSPGQFLNNEKLFF	TGTGCCAGCTCACCGGGACAGTTTTTAAACAATGAAAAACTGTTTTTT
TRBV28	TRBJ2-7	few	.	CASRDSGEQYF	TGTGCCAGCAGGGACAGCGGCGAGCAGTACTTC
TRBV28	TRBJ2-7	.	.	CASSLPGDFYEQYF	TGTGCCAGCAGTCTCCCCGGGGACTTCTACGAGCAGTACTTC
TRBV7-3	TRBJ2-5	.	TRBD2	CASSPLAGGGETQYF	TGTGCCAGCAGCCCCCTAGCGGGGGGGGGTGAGACCCAGTACTTC
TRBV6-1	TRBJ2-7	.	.	CASKGPYEQYF	TGTGCCAGCAAAGGCCCCTACGAGCAGTACTTC
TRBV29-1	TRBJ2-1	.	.	CSVQTREQFF	TGCAGCGTCCAGACTCGGGAGCAGTTCTTC
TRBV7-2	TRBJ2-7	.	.	CASSLSDSSYEQYF	TGTGCCAGCAGCTTAAGTGACAGCTCCTACGAGCAGTACTTC
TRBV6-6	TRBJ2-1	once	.	CASSPGRTGYNEQFF	TGTGCCAGCAGCCCAGGAAGGACGGGGTACAATGAGCAGTTCTTC
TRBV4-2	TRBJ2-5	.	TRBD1	CASSLRGTVGETQYF	TGTGCCAGCAGCCTGAGGGGGACAGTGGGAGAGACCCAGTACTTC
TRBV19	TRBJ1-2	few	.	CASSIVILDYGYTF	TGTGCCAGTAGTATAGTGATCCTTGACTATGGCTACACCTTC
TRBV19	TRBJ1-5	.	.	CASSPGAANQPQHF	TGTGCCAGTAGCCCTGGGGCAGCTAATCAGCCCCAGCATTTT
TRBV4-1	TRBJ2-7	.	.	CASSQGRLGSPYEQYF	TGCGCCAGCAGCCAAGGGCGCCTCGGCTCACCCTACGAGCAGTACTTC
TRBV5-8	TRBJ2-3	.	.	CASSLEQRLTDTQYF	TGTGCCAGCAGCTTGGAACAGAGACTCACAGATACGCAGTATTTT
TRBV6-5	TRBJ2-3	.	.	CASSYVFSDTQYF	TGTGCCAGCAGTTATGTCTTTTCAGATACGCAGTATTTT
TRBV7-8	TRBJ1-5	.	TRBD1	CASSESGTGHNQPQHF	TGTGCCAGCAGCGAATCCGGGACAGGCCATAATCAGCCCCAGCATTTT
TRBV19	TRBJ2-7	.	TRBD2	CASRRTRGSYEQYF	TGTGCCAGTAGGCGGACTAGGGGCTCCTACGAGCAGTACTTC
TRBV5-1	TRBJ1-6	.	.	CASRPRDGYNSPLHF	TGCGCCAGCAGGCCCCGGGACGGATATAATTCACCCCTCCACTTT
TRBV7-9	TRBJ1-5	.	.	CASSLGEYSNQPQHF	TGTGCCAGCAGCTTAGGGGAGTATAGCAATCAGCCCCAGCATTTT
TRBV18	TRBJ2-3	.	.	CASPSALGSTDTQYF	TGTGCCAGCCCATCGGCCCTTGGGAGCACAGATACGCAGTATTTT